Shown below are 6 T cell receptor beta chains from a single sample sequenced in a study of T cells in localized non-small cell lung cancer. The protocol was immunoSEQ multiplex PCR, while the TCRdb copy is restricted to in-frame clones and leaves out a portion. The data contain about 48,000 clones, approximately 80% of them singletons. Source: peripheral blood, taken before any cancer treatment. Receptors were obtained from a man aged 35-75 years with stage I squamous cell lung carcinoma.

The chain has TRBV5-5 and TRBJ1-3; D not resolved. V dropped 2 bases and J dropped 0 bases, with 9 bases sitting between them. Germline V gene sequence: CDR1 SGHKS, CDR2 YYEKEE (reference sequence). CDR3 length: 15 residues. CDR3 loop: CASSFSGSSGNTIYF. The CDR3 nucleotides read TGTGCCAGCAGCTTCTCAGGCAGCTCTGGAAACACCATATATTTT.

This chain links TRBV10-2 with TRBJ2-6; perhaps TRBD1 as D (6 bases). CDR1 and CDR2 from the germline V gene are WSHSY and SAAADI. The CDR3 length is 19 residues. Trimming shortened V by 5 bases and J by 0 bases, and 20 bases separated the two germline ends. In nucleotides, the CDR3 is TGCGCCAGCAGTCACCCCCGGGACATCGCGTTCTCTGGGGCCAACGTCCTGACTTTC. Encoded protein: CASSHPRDIAFSGANVLTF.

The chain links TRBV19 to TRBJ1-4, with TRBD1 matching over 8 bases. Germline values: CDR1 LNHDA, CDR2 SQIVND (reference sequence). Unmatched junction bases numbered 6, after V lost 4 bases and J lost 8 bases. The CDR3 has 14 residues. The CDR3 sequence: CASSTTGDREKLFF. For the CDR3, the DNA is TGTGCCAGTAGTACGACAGGGGACAGGGAAAAACTGTTTTTT.

The V and J genes are TRBV7-8 and TRBJ1-1, with D hard to call. This CDR3 contains 14 residues. The V end lost 2 bases, the J end lost 6 bases, and 13 bases lay between the germline ends. Germline CDR1 SGHVS, CDR2 FQNEAQ. CDR3 in amino acids: CASSLLNKVAEAFF. The CDR3 DNA reads TGTGCCAGCAGCTTACTCAATAAAGTAGCTGAAGCTTTCTTT.

This rearrangement joins TRBV10-3 to TRBJ1-1; possible D gene TRBD1, 6 bases. This CDR3 spans 13 amino acids. Germline CDR1 ENHRY, CDR2 SYGVKD. The V end was cut by 10 bases, the J end by 1 base, with 13 bases between. CDR3 residues: CATWTDRNTEAFF. In nucleotides, the CDR3 is TGTGCCACCTGGACAGACAGGAACACTGAAGCTTTCTTT.

This chain links TRBV6-5 with TRBJ1-3, with D uncertain. The V and J ends lost 6 bases and 0 bases respectively, with 6 bases between them. This CDR3 is built from 13 residues. The V gene's germline CDR1 is MNHEY and CDR2 SVGAGI. CDR3 in DNA: TGTGCCAGCAGACAGCGCTCTGGAAACACCATATATTTT. Translation gives CASRQRSGNTIYF.